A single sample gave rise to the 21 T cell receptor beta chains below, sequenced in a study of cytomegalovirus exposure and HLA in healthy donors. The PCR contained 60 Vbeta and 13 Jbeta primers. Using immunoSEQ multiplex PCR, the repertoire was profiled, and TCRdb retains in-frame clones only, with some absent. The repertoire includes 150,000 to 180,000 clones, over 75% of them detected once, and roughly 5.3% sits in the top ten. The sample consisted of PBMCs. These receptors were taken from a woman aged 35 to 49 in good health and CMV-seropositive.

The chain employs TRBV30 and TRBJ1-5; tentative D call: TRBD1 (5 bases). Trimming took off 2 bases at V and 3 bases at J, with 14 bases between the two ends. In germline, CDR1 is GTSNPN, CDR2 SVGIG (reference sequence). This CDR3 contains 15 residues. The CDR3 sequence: CAWSIGAGYNQPQHF. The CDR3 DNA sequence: TGTGCCTGGAGTATAGGGGCAGGCTACAATCAGCCCCAGCATTTT.

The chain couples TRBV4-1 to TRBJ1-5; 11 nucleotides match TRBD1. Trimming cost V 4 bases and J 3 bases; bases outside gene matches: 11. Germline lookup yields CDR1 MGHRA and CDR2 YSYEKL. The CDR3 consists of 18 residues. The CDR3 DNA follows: TGCGCCAGCAGCCGAACCGGGACAGGGGGGATGGACAATCAGCCCCAGCATTTT. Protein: CASSRTGTGGMDNQPQHF.

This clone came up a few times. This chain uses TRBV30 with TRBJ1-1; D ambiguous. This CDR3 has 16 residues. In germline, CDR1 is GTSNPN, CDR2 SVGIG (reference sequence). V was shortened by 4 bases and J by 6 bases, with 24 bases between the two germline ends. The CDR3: CAWTGLEEGRVAEAFF. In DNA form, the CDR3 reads TGTGCCTGGACCGGACTCGAGGAGGGAAGGGTGGCTGAAGCTTTCTTT.

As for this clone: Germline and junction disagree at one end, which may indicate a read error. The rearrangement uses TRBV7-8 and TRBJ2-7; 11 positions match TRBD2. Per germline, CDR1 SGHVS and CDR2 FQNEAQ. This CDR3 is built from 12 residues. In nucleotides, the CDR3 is TGTGCCAACAGCAGACTAGCGGGGGAGCAGTACTTC. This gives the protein CANSRLAGEQYF. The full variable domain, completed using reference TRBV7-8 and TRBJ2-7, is GAGVSQSPRYKVAKRGQDVALRCDPISGHVSLFWYQQALGQGPEFLTYFQNEAQLDKSGLPSDRFFAERPEGSVSTLKIQRTQQEDSAVYLCANSRLAGEQYFGPGTRLTVT.

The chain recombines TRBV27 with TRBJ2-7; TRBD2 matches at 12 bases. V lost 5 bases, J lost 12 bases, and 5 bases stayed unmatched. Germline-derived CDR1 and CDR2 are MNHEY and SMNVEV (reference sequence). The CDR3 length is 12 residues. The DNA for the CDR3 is TGTGCCAGCAGTCAGACTAGCGGGAGAACGTACTTC. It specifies CASSQTSGRTYF.

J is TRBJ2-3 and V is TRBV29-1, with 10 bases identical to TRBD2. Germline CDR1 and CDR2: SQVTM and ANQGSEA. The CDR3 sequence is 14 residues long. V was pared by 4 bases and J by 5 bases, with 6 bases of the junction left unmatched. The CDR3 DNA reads TGCAGCGTTGTGCCTAGCGGGAGAAAAGATACGCAGTATTTT. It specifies CSVVPSGRKDTQYF.

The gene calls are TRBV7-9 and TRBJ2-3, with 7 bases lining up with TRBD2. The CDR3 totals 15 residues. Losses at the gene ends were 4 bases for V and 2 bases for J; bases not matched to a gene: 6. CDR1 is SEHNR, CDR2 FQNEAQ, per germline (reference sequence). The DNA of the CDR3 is TGTGCCAGCAGCTCCTCGGGAGGCTACACAGATACGCAGTATTTT. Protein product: CASSSSGGYTDTQYF.

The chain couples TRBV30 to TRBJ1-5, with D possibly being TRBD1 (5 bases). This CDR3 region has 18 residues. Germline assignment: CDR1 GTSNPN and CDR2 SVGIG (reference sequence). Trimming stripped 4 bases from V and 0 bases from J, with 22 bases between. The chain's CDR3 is CAWTTGTSGCYSNQPQHF. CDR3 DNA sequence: TGTGCCTGGACTACCGGGACTAGCGGGTGCTATAGCAATCAGCCCCAGCATTTT.

Here the CDR3 DNA reads TGTGCCAGCAGCTCCGCCGGGACTAGCGCCTCGATGGGGAATGAGCAGTTCTTC. It yields the protein CASSSAGTSASMGNEQFF. This sequence joins TRBV11-2 and TRBJ2-1; 10 bases are a match to TRBD2. This CDR3 is 18 amino acids long. V gave up 4 bases and J gave up 7 bases; unmatched junction bases: 16. Germline V gives CDR1 SGHAT, CDR2 FQNNGV. The variable domain in full, with the rest retrieved from reference TRBV11-2 and TRBJ2-1, is EAGVAQSPRYKIIEKRQSVAFWCNPISGHATLYWYQQILGQGPKLLIQFQNNGVVDDSQLPKDRFSAERLKGVDSTLKIQPAKLEDSAVYLCASSSAGTSASMGNEQFFGPGTRLTVL.

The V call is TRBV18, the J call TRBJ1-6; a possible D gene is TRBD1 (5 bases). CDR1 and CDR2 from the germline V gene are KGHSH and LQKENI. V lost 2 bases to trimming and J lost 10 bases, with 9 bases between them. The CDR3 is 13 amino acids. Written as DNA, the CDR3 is TGTGCCAGCTCACCAACGGGGGGGTCACCCCTCCACTTT. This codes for CASSPTGGSPLHF.

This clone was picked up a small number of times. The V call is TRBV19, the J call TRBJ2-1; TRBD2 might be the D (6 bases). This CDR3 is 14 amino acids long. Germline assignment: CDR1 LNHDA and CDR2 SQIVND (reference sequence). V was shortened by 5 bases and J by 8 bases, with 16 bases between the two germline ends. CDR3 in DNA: TGTGCCAGTAGTTTGCTAGCGCCCCTCGATGAGCAGTTCTTC. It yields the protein CASSLLAPLDEQFF.

The CDR3 nucleotides are TGTGCCAGCAGTGAAATTGCCAGTACGGCTTTCTTT. This translates into CASSEIASTAFF. The chain joins TRBV6-1 to TRBJ1-1, with no clear D. The V gene lost 2 bases and the J gene lost 11 bases, with 12 bases spanning the gap. Germline V gene data show CDR1 as MNHNS and CDR2 as SASEGT. The CDR3 is made up of 12 amino acids.

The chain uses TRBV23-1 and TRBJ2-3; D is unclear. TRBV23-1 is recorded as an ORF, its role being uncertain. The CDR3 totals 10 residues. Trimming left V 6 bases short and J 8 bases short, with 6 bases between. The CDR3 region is CASSALTQYF. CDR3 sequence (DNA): TGCGCCAGCAGCGCACTTACGCAGTATTTT.

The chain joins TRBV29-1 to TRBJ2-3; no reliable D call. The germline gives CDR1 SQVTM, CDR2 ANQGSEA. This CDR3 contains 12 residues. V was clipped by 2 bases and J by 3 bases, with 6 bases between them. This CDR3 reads CSVEHGTDTQYF. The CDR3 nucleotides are TGCAGCGTTGAACACGGGACAGATACGCAGTATTTT.

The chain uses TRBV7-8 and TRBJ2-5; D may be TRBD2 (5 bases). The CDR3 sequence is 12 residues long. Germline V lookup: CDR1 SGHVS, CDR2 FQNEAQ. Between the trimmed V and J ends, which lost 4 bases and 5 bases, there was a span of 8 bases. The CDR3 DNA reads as TGTGCCAGCAGCTGGGAGATGGAGACCCAGTACTTC. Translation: CASSWEMETQYF.

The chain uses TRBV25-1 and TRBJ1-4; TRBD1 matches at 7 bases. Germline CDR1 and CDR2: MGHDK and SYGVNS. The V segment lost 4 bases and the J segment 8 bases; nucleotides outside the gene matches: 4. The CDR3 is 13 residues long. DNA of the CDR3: TGTGCCAGCAGTGTCCCAGGGGGGGAAAAACTGTTTTTT. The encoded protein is CASSVPGGEKLFF.

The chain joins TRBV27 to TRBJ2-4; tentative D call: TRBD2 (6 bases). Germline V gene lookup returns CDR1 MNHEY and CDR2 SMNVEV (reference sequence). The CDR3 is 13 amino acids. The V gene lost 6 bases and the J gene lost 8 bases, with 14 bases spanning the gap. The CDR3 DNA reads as TGTGCCAGCAGCCGGGACTCTCGCGACATTCAGTACTTC. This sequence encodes CASSRDSRDIQYF.

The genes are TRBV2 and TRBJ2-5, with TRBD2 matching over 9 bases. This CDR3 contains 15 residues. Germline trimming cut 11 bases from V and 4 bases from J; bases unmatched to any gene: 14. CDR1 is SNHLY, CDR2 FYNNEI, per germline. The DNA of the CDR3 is TGTGCCGGAAAAAAGACTAGCGGAGTCGTAGAGACCCAGTACTTC. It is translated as CAGKKTSGVVETQYF.

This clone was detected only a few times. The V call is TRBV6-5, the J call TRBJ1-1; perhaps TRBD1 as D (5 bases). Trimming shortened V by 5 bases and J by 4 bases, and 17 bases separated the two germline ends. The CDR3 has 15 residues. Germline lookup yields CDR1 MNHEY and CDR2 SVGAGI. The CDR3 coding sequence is TGTGCCAGCAGTGGTGTAGGCCCGGGGGTCACTGAAGCTTTCTTT. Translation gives CASSGVGPGVTEAFF.

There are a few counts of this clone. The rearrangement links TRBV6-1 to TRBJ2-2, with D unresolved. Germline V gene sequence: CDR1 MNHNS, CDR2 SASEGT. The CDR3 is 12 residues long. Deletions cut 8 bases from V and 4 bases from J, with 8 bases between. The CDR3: CASRTGTGELFF. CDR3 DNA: TGTGCCAGCCGAACGGGCACCGGGGAGCTGTTTTTT.

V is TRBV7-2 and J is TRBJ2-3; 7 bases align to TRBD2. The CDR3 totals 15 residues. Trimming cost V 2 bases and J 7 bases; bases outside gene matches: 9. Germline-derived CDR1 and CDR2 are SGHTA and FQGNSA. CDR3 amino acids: CASSLQGGSLNTQYF. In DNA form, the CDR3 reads TGTGCCAGCAGCTTACAGGGCGGGAGTCTAAATACGCAGTATTTT. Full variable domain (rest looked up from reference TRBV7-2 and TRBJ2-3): GAGVSQSPSNKVTEKGKDVELRCDPISGHTALYWYRQSLGQGLEFLIYFQGNSAPDKSGLPSDRFSAERTGGSVSTLTIQRTQQEDSAVYLCASSLQGGSLNTQYFGPGTRLTVL.